The 9 T cell receptor beta chains below were found in one sample sequenced in a study of blood T cells in healthy people across ages. Together with a sample-barcoded 5' primer, a J-beta primer mix was included in a second PCR lasting 7 to 11 cycles. TCRdb re-analysed the 5' RACE reads in MiXCR, keeping a single row per CDR3 protein. This table has around 1,700,000 distinct CDR3 sequences, 28% appearing once. The sample consisted of blood. Receptors originate from a woman aged 25-40 years in good health.

This chain connects TRBV7-2 to TRBJ2-1; 11 bases align to TRBD2. V was pared by 5 bases and J by 13 bases, with 19 bases of the junction left unmatched. The CDR3 has 17 residues. Germline CDR1 and CDR2: SGHTA and FQGNSA. The CDR3 protein is CASSQMRPGTSGLGQFF. CDR3 DNA sequence: TGTGCCAGCAGCCAGATGCGACCCGGGACTAGCGGACTCGGTCAGTTCTTC.

The chain has TRBV18 and TRBJ2-7, with a weak D call TRBD1 (5 bases). With 3 bases removed from V and 7 bases from J, the gap between germline ends came to 13 bases. The germline V gene has CDR1 KGHSH and CDR2 LQKENI. This CDR3 comprises 13 residues. The CDR3 nucleotides read TGTGCCAGCTCACCCCCAGGGCTCAATGAGCAGTACTTC. This codes for CASSPPGLNEQYF.

This clonotype was seen only once. The chain couples TRBV20-1 to TRBJ2-7; 8 bases line up with TRBD2. Trimming removed 0 bases from V and 5 bases from J; junction bases left unmatched: 9. In germline, CDR1 is DFQATT, CDR2 SNEGSKA (reference sequence). This CDR3 region has 15 residues. The CDR3 protein is CSAREPGLGSHEQYF. In DNA form, the CDR3 reads TGCAGTGCTAGAGAGCCGGGACTAGGGTCCCACGAGCAGTACTTC.

This clonotype was seen a single time. This chain uses TRBV11-2 with TRBJ2-1; TRBD1 or TRBD2 may be the D gene (5 bases each). Germline V CDR1 and CDR2: SGHAT, FQNNGV. The V gene lost 5 bases and the J gene lost 13 bases, with 21 bases spanning the gap. The CDR3 extends over 14 amino acids. The CDR3 nucleotides are TGTGCCAGCAGCCCGCCCTGGGGCAGGGAGACCCAGTTCTTC. Protein product: CASSPPWGRETQFF.

This clonotype appeared a few times. V usage is TRBV7-2 and J usage is TRBJ1-2; tentatively, D is TRBD1 (5 bases). With 7 bases removed from V and 5 bases from J, the gap between germline ends came to 17 bases. The CDR3 has 14 residues. Germline CDR1 is SGHTA and CDR2 is FQGNSA. DNA of the CDR3: TGTGCCAGCAACCTTGACCGGGACCTATATGGCTACACCTTC. Translated: CASNLDRDLYGYTF. Full variable domain (remainder filled in from reference TRBV7-2 and TRBJ1-2): GAGVSQSPSNKVTEKGKDVELRCDPISGHTALYWYRQSLGQGLEFLIYFQGNSAPDKSGLPSDRFSAERTGGSVSTLTIQRTQQEDSAVYLCASNLDRDLYGYTFGSGTRLTVV.

Ten or more counts support this clonotype. The chain links TRBV25-1 to TRBJ2-1, with 9 bases matching TRBD2. V lost 2 bases, J lost 4 bases, and 18 bases stayed unmatched. Germline-derived CDR1 and CDR2 are MGHDK and SYGVNS. The CDR3 is 20 amino acids. The DNA for the CDR3 is TGTGCCAGCAGTGAACCGGGACTAGCCCTCGGTAATGCCATATACAATGAGCAGTTCTTC. Protein product: CASSEPGLALGNAIYNEQFF.

In this sample, this clonotype turned up a few times. The J gene is TRBJ2-3, the V gene TRBV6-2 or TRBV6-3, with 8 bases identical to TRBD2. The CDR3 has 17 residues. From germline, CDR1 is MNHEY and CDR2 SVGEGT. Losses at the gene ends were 6 bases for V and 2 bases for J; bases not matched to a gene: 13. CDR3 in amino acids: CASSPESGRRYTDTQYF. The CDR3 region has the DNA TGTGCCAGCAGCCCGGAGAGCGGGAGACGATACACAGATACGCAGTATTTT.

This chain connects TRBV11-1 to TRBJ1-1, with 12 bases identical to TRBD1. The J segment lost 0 bases and the V segment lost 4 bases, leaving 12 bases of the junction unmatched. Germline CDR1 and CDR2: SGHAT and FQDESV (reference sequence). This CDR3 spans 19 amino acids. CDR3 protein: CASSSLGDRGRLMNTEAFF. In nucleotides, the CDR3 is TGTGCCAGCAGCTCTCTCGGGGACAGGGGGCGCCTCATGAACACTGAAGCTTTCTTT.

This chain connects TRBV20-1 to TRBJ2-7; 8 nucleotides agree with TRBD1. Unmatched junction bases numbered 16, after V lost 3 bases and J lost 3 bases. This CDR3 comprises 17 residues. CDR1 and CDR2 from the germline V gene are DFQATT and SNEGSKA (reference sequence). CDR3 in DNA: TGCAGTGCTAGCTCGGCAGGGGGCGAAGATTTAAACTACGAGCAGTACTTC. Amino acids: CSASSAGGEDLNYEQYF.